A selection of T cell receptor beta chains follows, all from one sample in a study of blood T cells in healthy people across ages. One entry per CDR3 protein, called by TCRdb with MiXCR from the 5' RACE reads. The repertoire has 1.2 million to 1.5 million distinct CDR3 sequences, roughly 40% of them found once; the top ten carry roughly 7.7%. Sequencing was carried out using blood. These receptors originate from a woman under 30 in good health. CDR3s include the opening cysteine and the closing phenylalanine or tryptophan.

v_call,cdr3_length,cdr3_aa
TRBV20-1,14,CSARDLAKYNEQFF
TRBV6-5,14,CASSPDRGLQGYTF
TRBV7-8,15,CASSLGLDTYNEQFF
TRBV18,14,CASSPGTDHEKLFF
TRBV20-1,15,CSAPQAGGYQETQYF
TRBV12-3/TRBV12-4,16,CASSLRPRGYSYEQYF
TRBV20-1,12,CSASREAYEQYF
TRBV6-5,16,CASSYFLGTSQETQYF
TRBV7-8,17,CASSLSYRLDVGETQYF
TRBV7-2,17,CASSRTSGGPGYNEQFF
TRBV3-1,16,CASSHPAGSSYNEQFF
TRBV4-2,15,CASSQERTEHYGYTF
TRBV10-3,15,CAISDGSGGYNEQFF
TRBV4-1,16,CASSQDGPADQETQYF
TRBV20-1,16,CSAPNRLAGGYNEQFF
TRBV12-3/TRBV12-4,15,CASSSKGPPYNEQFF
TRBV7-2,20,CASSLGRGLAEISGANVLTF
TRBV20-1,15,CSASKGGQDFDEQFF
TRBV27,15,CASGGLSWVGDTQYF
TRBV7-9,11,CLTGGGDTQYF
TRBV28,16,CASSFQTGGLGETQYF
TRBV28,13,CASTLGEGGTQYF
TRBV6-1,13,CASSEWRGNEQFF
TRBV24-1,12,CATSDVYNEQFF
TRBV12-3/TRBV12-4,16,CASTRWRGEKYNEQFF
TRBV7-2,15,CASSPSGGEGYGYTF
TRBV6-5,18,CASSYSNPSRTSVYEQYF
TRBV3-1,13,CASSQATAGRAFF
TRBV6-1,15,CASSPSRVSSYEQYF
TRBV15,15,CATSRGPAGDDGYTF
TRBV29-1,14,CSVEGGKGVDEQFF
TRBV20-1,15,CSAALQGNSYNEQFF
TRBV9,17,CASSVDPSGRAADTQYF
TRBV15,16,CATSLVGIGVGYGYTF
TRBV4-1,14,CASSQGPQLGPQHF
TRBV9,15,CASSVAASNTGELFF
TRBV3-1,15,CASSQEEREGTEAFF
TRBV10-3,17,CAISERSGGANTGELFF
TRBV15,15,CATLLPGFRTDTQYF
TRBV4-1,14,CASSTDLPDNEQFF
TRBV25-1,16,CASSGGTKLSYNEQFF
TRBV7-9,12,CASSPPAREAFF
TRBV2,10,CASLRDTQYF
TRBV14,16,CASGPLGGLAGYEQFF
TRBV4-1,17,CASSQEAGGSSYNEQFF
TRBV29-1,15,CSVEDSSRAYNEQYF